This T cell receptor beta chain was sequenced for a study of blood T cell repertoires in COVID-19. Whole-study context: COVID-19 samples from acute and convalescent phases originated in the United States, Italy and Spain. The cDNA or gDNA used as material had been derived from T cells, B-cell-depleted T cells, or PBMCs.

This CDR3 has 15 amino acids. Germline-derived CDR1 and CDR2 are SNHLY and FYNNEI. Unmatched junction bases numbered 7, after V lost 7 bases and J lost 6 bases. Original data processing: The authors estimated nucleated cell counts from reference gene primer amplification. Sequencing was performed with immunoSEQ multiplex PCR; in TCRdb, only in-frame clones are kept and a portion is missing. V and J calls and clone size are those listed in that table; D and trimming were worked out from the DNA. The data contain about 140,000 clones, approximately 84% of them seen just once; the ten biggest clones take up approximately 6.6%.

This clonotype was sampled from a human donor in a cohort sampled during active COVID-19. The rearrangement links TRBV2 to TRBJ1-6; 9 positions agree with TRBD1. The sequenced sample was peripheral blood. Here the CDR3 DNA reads TGTGCCAGCACCCCTGGGACAGGGAGTAATTCACCCCTCCACTTT. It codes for CASTPGTGSNSPLHF.